This TCR beta chain was recovered during a study of blood T cell repertoires in COVID-19. Study overall: Material from acute and convalescent COVID-19 was sourced from the United States, Italy and Spain. T cells, B-cell-depleted T cells, or PBMCs supplied cDNA or gDNA.

Original processing methods: From reference gene primer amplification, estimates of nucleated cell counts were derived. Method: immunoSEQ multiplex PCR; TCRdb's copy keeps in-frame clones and lacks some. The V and J calls and the clone size are those of that table, but D and trimming were determined from the DNA. The table shows under 300,000 clones, with about 86% occurring only once. Trimming cost V 8 bases and J 4 bases; bases outside gene matches: 7. The CDR3 is 14 residues long. Germline V CDR1 and CDR2: KGHSH, LQKENI. This TCR derives from a woman aged 55 to 70 with active or convalescent COVID-19. The chain has TRBV18 and TRBJ1-2, with TRBD1 matching 10 bases. Sequenced sample: peripheral blood. The CDR3 sequence is CASASGTGAYGYTF. In DNA form, the CDR3 reads TGTGCCAGCGCCTCCGGGACAGGGGCCTATGGCTACACCTTC.